These 5 T cell receptor beta chains were sequenced from one sample in a study of blood T cell repertoires in COVID-19. Assay used: immunoSEQ multiplex PCR; TCRdb lists only in-frame clones, some missing. The table records over 100,000 clones, around 86% of them present only once. The sample comprised peripheral blood. Receptors were obtained from a man in his forties or fifties with acute or convalescent COVID-19.

There are a few counts of this clone. The J gene is TRBJ1-3, the V gene TRBV5-6; D may be TRBD1 (5 bases). Germline CDR1 is SGHDT and CDR2 is YYEEEE. Trimming took off 2 bases at V and 3 bases at J, with 9 bases between the two ends. The CDR3 covers 14 residues. CDR3 DNA sequence: TGTGCCAGCAGCTTCGGGACTCTTGGAAACACCATATATTTT. Its protein is CASSFGTLGNTIYF.

J is TRBJ2-6 and V is TRBV3-1 (or the pseudogene TRBV3-2), with a tentative D call TRBD2 (5 bases). The V gene lost 0 bases and the J gene lost 2 bases, with 8 bases spanning the gap. CDR3 length: 16 residues. Germline-derived CDR1 and CDR2 are LGHDT and YNNKEL (reference sequence). The CDR3 nucleotides are TGTGCCAGCAGCCAAGATTTCGGGGCTGGGGCCAACGTCCTGACTTTC. It encodes CASSQDFGAGANVLTF.

V is TRBV18 and J is TRBJ2-2, with 12 positions matching TRBD2. The V and J ends lost 0 bases and 2 bases, in that order; junction bases with no gene match: 7. This CDR3 is 19 amino acids long. Germline V lookup: CDR1 KGHSH, CDR2 LQKENI. The CDR3 loop is CASSPPPPLAGGNTGELFF. The DNA of the CDR3 is TGTGCCAGCTCACCACCCCCCCCACTAGCGGGAGGCAACACCGGGGAGCTGTTTTTT.

The chain couples TRBV11-2 to TRBJ2-2, with D possibly TRBD2 on 6 matching bases. The CDR3 totals 16 residues. Trimming removed 0 bases at V and 4 bases at J, with 12 bases between. Per germline, CDR1 SGHAT and CDR2 FQNNGV. The CDR3 coding sequence is TGTGCCAGCAGCTTAGATCTTGGAGGGCCCACCGGGGAGCTGTTTTTT. Protein sequence: CASSLDLGGPTGELFF.

V usage is TRBV3-1 (or the pseudogene TRBV3-2) and J usage is TRBJ1-2, with TRBD1 matching 9 bases. V lost 1 base, J lost 5 bases, and 11 bases stayed unmatched. The CDR3 has 17 amino acids. Germline CDR1 and CDR2: LGHDT and YNNKEL (reference sequence). CDR3 protein: CASSQAGTGPKGYGYTF. The CDR3 DNA reads as TGTGCCAGCAGCCAAGCCGGGACAGGGCCTAAAGGGTATGGCTACACCTTC.